This T cell receptor beta chain was captured in a study of early T cells in non-severe SARS-CoV-2 infection. Study in general: The study sequenced bulk RNA from unsorted whole blood, with chains unpaired.

This clonotype came up many times. Its antigen is currently unknown. V lost 0 bases to trimming and J lost 2 bases; unmatched junction nucleotides: 9. This CDR3 comprises 17 residues. Germline V lookup: CDR1 DFQATT, CDR2 SNEGSKA (reference sequence). Study-wide results and caveats: VDJdb-based annotation leaned toward anti-spike CD8 responses and missed private and CD4 specificities.

The library protocol tagged individual cDNA molecules with unique molecular identifiers. A single record per CDR3 protein comes from TCRdb applying MiXCR to the 5' RACE reads. The repertoire holds some 29,000 distinct CDR3 sequences, with over 4.5% as singletons. The receptor comes from an adult who was a healthcare worker with PCR-confirmed SARS-CoV-2 infection or an uninfected control (not recorded which). Sequencing used whole blood. The chain links TRBV20-1 to TRBJ2-1; 8 bases match TRBD2. The CDR3 DNA follows: TGCAGTGCTAGAGAACCGTTACTAGCGGCTACCTACAATGAGCAGTTCTTC. The encoded protein is CSAREPLLAATYNEQFF.